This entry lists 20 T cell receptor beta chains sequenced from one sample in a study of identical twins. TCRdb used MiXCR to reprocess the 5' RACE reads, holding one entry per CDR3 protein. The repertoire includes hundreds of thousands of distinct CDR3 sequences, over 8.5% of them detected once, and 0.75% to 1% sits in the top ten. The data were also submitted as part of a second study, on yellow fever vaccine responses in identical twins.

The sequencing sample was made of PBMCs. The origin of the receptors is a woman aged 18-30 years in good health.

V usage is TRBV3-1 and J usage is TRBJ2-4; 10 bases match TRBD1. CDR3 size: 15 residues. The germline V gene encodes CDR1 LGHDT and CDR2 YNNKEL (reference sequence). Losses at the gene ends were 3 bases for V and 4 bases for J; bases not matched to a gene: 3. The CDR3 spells CASSHPGQGKNIQYF. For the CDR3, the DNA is TGTGCCAGCAGCCATCCGGGACAGGGGAAAAACATTCAGTACTTC.

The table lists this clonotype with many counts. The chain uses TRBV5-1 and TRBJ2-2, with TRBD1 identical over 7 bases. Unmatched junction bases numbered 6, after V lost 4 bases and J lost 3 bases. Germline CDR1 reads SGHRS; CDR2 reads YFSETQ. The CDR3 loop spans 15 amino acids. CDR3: CASSLDRPDTGELFF. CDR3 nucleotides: TGCGCCAGCAGCCTGGACAGGCCGGACACCGGGGAGCTGTTTTTT.

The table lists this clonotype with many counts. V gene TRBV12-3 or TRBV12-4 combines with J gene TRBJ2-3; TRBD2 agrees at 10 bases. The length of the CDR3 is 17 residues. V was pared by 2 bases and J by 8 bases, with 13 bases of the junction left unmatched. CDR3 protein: CASSLLASGSSGVTQYF. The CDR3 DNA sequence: TGTGCCAGCAGTTTATTAGCTAGCGGGAGTTCAGGCGTTACGCAGTATTTT.

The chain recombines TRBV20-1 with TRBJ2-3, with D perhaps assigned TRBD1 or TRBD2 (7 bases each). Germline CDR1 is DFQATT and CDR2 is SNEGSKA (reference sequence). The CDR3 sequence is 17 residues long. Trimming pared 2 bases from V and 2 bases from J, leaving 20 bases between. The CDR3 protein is CSARSRGGGGFTDTQYF. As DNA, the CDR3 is TGCAGTGCTAGATCAAGGGGGGGAGGGGGCTTCACAGATACGCAGTATTTT.

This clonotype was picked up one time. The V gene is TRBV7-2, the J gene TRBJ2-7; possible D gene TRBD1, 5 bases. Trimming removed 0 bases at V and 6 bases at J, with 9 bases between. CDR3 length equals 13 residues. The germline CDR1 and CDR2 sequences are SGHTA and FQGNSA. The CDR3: CASSLASRAEQYF. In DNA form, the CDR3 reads TGTGCCAGCAGCTTAGCTTCCAGGGCCGAGCAGTACTTC.

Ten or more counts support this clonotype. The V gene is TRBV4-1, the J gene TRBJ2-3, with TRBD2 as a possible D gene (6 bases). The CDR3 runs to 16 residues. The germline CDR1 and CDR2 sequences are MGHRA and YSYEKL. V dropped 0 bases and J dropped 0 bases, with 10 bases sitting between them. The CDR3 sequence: CASSQDGSGSTDTQYF. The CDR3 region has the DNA TGCGCCAGCAGCCAAGACGGTAGCGGAAGCACAGATACGCAGTATTTT.

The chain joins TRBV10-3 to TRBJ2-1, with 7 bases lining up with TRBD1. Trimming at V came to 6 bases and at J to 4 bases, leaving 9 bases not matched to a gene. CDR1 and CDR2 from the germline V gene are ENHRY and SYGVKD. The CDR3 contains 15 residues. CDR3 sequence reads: CAIRPQGDIYNEQFF. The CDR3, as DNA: TGTGCCATCAGGCCGCAGGGGGACATTTACAATGAGCAGTTCTTC.

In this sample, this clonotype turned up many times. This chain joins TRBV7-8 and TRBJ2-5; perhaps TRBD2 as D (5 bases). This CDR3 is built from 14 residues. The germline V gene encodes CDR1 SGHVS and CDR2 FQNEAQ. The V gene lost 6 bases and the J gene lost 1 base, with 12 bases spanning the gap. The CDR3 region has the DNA TGTGCCAGCAGTTCCCGCCGGGGCCAAGAGACCCAGTACTTC. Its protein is CASSSRRGQETQYF.

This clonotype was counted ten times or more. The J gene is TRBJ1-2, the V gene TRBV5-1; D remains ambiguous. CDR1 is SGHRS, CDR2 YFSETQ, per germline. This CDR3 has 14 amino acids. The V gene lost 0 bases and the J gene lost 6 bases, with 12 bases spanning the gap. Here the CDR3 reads CASSLGMETNGYTF. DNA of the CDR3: TGCGCCAGCAGCTTGGGGATGGAAACTAATGGCTACACCTTC.

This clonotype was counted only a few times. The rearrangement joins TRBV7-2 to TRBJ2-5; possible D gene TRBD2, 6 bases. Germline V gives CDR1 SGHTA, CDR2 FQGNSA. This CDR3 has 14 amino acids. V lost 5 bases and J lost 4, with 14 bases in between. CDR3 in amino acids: CASSPTRDGETQYF. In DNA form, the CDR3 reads TGTGCCAGCAGCCCGACTAGGGACGGAGAGACCCAGTACTTC.

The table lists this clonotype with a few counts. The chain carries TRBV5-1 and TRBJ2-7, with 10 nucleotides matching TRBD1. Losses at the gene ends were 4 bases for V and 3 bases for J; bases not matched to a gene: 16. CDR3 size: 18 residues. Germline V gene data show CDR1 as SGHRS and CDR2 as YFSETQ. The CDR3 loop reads CASSPTPGQGLFGYEQYF. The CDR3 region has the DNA TGCGCCAGCAGCCCTACCCCGGGACAGGGGCTGTTTGGCTACGAGCAGTACTTC.

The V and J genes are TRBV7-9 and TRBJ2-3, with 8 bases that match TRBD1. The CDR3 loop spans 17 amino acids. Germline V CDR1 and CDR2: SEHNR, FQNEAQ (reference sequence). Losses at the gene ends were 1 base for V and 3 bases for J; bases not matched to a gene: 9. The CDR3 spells CASSLVGWDRQTDTQYF. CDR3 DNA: TGTGCCAGCAGCTTAGTTGGTTGGGACAGGCAAACAGATACGCAGTATTTT.

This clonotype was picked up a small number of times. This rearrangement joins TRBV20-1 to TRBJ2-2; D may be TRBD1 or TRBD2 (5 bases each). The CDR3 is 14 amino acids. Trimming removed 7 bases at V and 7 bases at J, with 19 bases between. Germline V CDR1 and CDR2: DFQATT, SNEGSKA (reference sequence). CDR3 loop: CSVRKGEFGGELFF. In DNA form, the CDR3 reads TGCAGTGTCCGAAAAGGGGAGTTCGGCGGGGAGCTGTTTTTT.

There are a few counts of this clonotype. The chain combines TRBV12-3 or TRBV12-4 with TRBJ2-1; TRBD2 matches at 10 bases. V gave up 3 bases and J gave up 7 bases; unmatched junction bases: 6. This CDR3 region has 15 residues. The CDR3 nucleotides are TGTGCCAGCAGTTTGGCTAGCGGGAGAAGGAATGAGCAGTTCTTC. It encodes CASSLASGRRNEQFF.

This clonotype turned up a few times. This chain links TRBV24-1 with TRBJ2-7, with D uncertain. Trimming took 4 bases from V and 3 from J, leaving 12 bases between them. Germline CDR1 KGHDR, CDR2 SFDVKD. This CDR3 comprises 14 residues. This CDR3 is CATSDRSDGYEQYF. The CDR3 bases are TGTGCCACCAGTGACCGATCGGACGGCTACGAGCAGTACTTC.

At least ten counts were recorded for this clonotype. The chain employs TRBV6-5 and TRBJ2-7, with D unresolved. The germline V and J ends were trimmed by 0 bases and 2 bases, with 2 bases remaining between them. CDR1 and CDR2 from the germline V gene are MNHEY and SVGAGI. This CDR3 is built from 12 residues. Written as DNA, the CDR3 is TGTGCCAGCAGTTACTCGGCCTACGAGCAGTACTTC. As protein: CASSYSAYEQYF.

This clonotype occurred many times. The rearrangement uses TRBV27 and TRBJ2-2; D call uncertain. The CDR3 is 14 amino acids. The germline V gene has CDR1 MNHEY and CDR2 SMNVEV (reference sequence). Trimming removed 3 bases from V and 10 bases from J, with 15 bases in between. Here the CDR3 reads CASSLGTKPVELFF. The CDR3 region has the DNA TGTGCCAGCAGTTTGGGTACAAAGCCTGTGGAGCTGTTTTTT.

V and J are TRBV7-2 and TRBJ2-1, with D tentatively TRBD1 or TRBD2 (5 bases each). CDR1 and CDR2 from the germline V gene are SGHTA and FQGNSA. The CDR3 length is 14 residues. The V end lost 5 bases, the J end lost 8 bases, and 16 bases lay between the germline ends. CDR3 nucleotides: TGTGCCAGCAGCCCTCGGGGCGCACCCCATGAGCAGTTCTTC. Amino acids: CASSPRGAPHEQFF. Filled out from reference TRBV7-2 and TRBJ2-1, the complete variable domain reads GAGVSQSPSNKVTEKGKDVELRCDPISGHTALYWYRQSLGQGLEFLIYFQGNSAPDKSGLPSDRFSAERTGGSVSTLTIQRTQQEDSAVYLCASSPRGAPHEQFFGPGTRLTVL.

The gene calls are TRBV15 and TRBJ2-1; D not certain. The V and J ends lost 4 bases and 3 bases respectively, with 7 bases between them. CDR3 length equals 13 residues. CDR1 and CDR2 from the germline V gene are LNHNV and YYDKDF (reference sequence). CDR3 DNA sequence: TGTGCCACCAGCATTCAAAACTACAATGAGCAGTTCTTC. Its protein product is CATSIQNYNEQFF.

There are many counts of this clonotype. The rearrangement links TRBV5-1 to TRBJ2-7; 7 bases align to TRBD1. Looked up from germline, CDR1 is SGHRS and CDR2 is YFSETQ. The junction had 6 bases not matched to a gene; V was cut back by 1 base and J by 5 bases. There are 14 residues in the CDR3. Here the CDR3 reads CASSLLQGSHEQYF. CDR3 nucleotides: TGCGCCAGCAGCTTGTTACAGGGGTCCCACGAGCAGTACTTC. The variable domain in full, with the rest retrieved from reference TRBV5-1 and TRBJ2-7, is KAGVTQTPRYLIKTRGQQVTLSCSPISGHRSVSWYQQTPGQGLQFLFEYFSETQRNKGNFPGRFSGRQFSNSRSEMNVSTLELGDSALYLCASSLLQGSHEQYFGPGTRLTVT.